This TCR beta chain originates from a study of cytomegalovirus exposure and HLA in healthy donors. Across the whole study: Some 180 million T cells yielded under 130 million unique TCR beta sequences in earlier analysis. Findings and limits, study-wide: In a later analysis, HLA-C alleles had the fewest associated TCRs, DRB1 alleles the most.

In the PCR, 60 Vbeta and 13 Jbeta primers were used. Generated by immunoSEQ multiplex PCR, the TCRdb table keeps only in-frame clones and is missing some. The table has approximately 160,000 clones, roughly 83% seen once. Germline CDR1 and CDR2: GTSNPN and SVGIG (reference sequence). V was clipped by 4 bases and J by 6 bases; unmatched bases: 6. CDR3 length: 14 residues. Among the donors, all were healthy bone marrow donors. This clone appeared once. The target antigen is unknown. Source material: PBMCs. The rearrangement links TRBV30 to TRBJ2-1; 10 nucleotides match TRBD2. The TCR originated in a boy aged 2 to 10 in good health and CMV-seronegative. The CDR3 region is CAWNSGRPFNEQFF. The CDR3 DNA reads as TGTGCCTGGAATAGCGGGAGGCCGTTCAATGAGCAGTTCTTC.